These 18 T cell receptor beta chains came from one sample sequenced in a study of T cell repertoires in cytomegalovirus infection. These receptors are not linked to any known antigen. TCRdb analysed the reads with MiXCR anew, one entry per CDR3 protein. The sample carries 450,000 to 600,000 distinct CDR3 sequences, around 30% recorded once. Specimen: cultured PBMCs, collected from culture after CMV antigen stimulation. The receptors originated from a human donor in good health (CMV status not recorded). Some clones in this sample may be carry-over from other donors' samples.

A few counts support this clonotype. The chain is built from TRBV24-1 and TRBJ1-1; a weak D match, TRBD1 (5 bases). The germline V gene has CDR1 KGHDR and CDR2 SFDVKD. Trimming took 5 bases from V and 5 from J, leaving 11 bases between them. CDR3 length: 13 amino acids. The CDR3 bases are TGTGCCACCAGTGTAGGGGCGAAAACTGAAGCTTTCTTT. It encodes CATSVGAKTEAFF.

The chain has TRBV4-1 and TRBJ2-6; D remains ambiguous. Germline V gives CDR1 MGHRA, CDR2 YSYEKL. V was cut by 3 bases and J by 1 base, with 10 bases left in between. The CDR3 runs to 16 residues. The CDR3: CASSHPAGSGANVLTF. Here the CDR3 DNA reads TGCGCCAGCAGCCACCCGGCCGGTTCTGGGGCCAACGTCCTGACTTTC.

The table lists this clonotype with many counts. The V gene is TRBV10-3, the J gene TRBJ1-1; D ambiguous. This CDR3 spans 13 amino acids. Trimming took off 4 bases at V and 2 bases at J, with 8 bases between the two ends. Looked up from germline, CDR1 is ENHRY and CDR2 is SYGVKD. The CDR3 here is CAISVGFNTEAFF. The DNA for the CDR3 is TGTGCCATCAGTGTGGGTTTTAACACTGAAGCTTTCTTT.

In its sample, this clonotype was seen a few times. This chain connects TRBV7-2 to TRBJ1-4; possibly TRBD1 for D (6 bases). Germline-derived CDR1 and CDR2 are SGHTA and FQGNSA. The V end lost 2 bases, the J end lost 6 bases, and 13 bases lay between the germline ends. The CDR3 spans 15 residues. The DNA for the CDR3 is TGTGCCAGCAGCTTACGACAGCAGGGGCATGAAAAACTGTTTTTT. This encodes CASSLRQQGHEKLFF.

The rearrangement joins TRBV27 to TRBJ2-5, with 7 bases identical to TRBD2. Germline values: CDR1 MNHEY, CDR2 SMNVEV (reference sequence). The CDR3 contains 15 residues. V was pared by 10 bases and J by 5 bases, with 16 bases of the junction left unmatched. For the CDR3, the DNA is TGTGCCACCTCGGTCGCGAGCGGGACGCGGGAGACCCAGTACTTC. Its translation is CATSVASGTRETQYF.

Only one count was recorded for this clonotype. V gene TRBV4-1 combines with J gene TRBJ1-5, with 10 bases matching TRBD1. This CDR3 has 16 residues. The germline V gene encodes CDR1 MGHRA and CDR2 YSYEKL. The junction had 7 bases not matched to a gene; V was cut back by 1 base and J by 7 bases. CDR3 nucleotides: TGCGCCAGCAGCCAAGGGACAGGGGGTCTCAACCAGCCCCAGCATTTT. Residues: CASSQGTGGLNQPQHF.

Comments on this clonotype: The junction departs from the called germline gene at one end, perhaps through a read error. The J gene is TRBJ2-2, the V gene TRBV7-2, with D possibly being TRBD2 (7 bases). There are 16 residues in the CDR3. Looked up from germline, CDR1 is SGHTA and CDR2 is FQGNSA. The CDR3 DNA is TGTGCCAGCGGCTTAGAATTCGGGGGGCGAGCGGGGGAGCTGTTTTTT. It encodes CASGLEFGGRAGELFF.

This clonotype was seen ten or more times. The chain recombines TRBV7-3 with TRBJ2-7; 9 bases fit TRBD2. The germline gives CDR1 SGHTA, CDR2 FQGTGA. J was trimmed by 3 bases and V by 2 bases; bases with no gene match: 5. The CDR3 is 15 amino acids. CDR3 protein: CASSLLAGDLYEQYF. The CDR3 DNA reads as TGTGCCAGCAGCTTATTAGCGGGAGATCTCTACGAGCAGTACTTC.

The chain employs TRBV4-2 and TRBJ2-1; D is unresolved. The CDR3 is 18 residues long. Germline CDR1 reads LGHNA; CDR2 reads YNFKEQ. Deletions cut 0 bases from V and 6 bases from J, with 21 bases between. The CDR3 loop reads CASSQDLSRTTFPNEQFF. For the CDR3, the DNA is TGTGCCAGCAGCCAAGATCTTTCAAGGACGACGTTCCCCAATGAGCAGTTCTTC.

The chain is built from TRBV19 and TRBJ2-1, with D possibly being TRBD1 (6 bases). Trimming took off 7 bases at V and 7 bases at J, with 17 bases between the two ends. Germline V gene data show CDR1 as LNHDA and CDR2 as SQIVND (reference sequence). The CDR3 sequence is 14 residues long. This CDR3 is CASTPWAGENEQFF. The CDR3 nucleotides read TGTGCCAGTACCCCTTGGGCAGGGGAGAATGAGCAGTTCTTC. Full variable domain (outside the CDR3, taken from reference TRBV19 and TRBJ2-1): DGGITQSPKYLFRKEGQNVTLSCEQNLNHDAMYWYRQDPGQGLRLIYYSQIVNDFQKGDIAEGYSVSREKKESFPLTVTSAQKNPTAFYLCASTPWAGENEQFFGPGTRLTVL.

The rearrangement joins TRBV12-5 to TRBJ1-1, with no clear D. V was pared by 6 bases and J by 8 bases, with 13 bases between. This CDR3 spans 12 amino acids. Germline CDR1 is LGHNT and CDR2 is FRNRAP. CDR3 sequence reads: CASGRSFKEAFF. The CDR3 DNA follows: TGTGCTAGTGGCCGGTCGTTCAAAGAAGCTTTCTTT.

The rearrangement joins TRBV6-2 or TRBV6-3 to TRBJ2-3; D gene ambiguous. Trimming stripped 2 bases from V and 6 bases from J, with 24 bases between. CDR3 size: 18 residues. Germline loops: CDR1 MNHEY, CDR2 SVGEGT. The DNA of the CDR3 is TGTGCCAGCAGTTACGAATTCGGCTTATATAAAAGTCGGGATACGCAGTATTTT. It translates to CASSYEFGLYKSRDTQYF.

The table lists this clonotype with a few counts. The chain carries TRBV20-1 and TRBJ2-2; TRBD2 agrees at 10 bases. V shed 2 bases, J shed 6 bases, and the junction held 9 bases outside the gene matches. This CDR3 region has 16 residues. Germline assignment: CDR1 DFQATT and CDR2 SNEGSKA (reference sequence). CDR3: CSARRPLAGEAGELFF. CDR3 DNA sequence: TGCAGTGCTAGAAGGCCCCTAGCGGGAGAGGCCGGGGAGCTGTTTTTT.

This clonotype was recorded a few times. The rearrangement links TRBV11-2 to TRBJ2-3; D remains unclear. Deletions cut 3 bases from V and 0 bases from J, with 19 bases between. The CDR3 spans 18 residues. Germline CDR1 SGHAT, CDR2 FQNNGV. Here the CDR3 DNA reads TGTGCCAGCAGCTTCTGGTGGAAAAGCTGGTCAAGCACAGATACGCAGTATTTT. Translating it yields CASSFWWKSWSSTDTQYF.

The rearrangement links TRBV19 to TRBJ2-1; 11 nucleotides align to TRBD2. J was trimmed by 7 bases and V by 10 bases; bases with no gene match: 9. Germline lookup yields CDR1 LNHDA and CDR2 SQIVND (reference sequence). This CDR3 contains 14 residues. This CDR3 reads CATSFLAGGNEQFF. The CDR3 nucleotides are TGTGCCACCTCGTTTTTAGCGGGAGGGAATGAGCAGTTCTTC. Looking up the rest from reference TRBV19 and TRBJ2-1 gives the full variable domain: DGGITQSPKYLFRKEGQNVTLSCEQNLNHDAMYWYRQDPGQGLRLIYYSQIVNDFQKGDIAEGYSVSREKKESFPLTVTSAQKNPTAFYLCATSFLAGGNEQFFGPGTRLTVL.

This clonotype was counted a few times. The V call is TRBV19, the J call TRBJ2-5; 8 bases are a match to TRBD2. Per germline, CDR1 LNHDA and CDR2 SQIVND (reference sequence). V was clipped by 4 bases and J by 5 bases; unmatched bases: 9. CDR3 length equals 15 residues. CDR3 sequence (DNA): TGTGCCAGTAGTAGAGCGGGAGACCCAGGGGAGACCCAGTACTTC. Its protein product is CASSRAGDPGETQYF.

Here the CDR3 DNA reads TGTGCCAGCAGTTTCGACAGGGGCTATGGCTACACCTTC. Encoded protein: CASSFDRGYGYTF. This chain connects TRBV12-3 or TRBV12-4 to TRBJ1-2; 8 bases are shared with TRBD1. The CDR3 is 13 amino acids. V was pared by 3 bases and J by 4 bases, with 1 base of the junction left unmatched.

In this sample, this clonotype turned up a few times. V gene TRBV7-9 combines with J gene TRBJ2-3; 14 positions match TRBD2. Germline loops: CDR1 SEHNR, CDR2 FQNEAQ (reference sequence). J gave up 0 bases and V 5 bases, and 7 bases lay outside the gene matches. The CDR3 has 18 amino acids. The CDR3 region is CASSTRGLAGGSTDTQYF. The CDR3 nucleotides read TGTGCCAGCAGCACCCGAGGACTAGCGGGAGGTAGCACAGATACGCAGTATTTT.